These 32 T cell receptor beta chains came from one sample sequenced in a study of cytomegalovirus exposure and HLA in healthy donors listed by TCRdb under 2017. Libraries were prepared through the immunoSEQ multiplex PCR assay. TCRdb limited this immuneACCESS table to in-frame rearrangements with V and J called. A share of clones is missing; checked studies link under half to unresolved V genes, and the rest is unexplained. The sample table shows approximately 100,000 clones, and about 87% are seen once. The ten largest make up about 2% of the sample. The sample comprised PBMCs. These receptors were collected from a woman aged 18 to 35 in good health and CMV-seropositive.

The V and J genes are TRBV4-1 and TRBJ1-3, with TRBD1 matching 8 bases. Germline trimming cut 1 base from V and 3 bases from J; bases unmatched to any gene: 8. Germline V gene lookup returns CDR1 MGHRA and CDR2 YSYEKL. The CDR3 length is 17 residues. In DNA form, the CDR3 reads TGCGCCAGCAGCCAAGGGGTGAGCAGGGGGCTTGGAAACACCATATATTTT. As protein: CASSQGVSRGLGNTIYF.

The rearrangement uses TRBV7-6 and TRBJ2-2, with a tentative D call TRBD1 (5 bases). The V and J ends lost 3 bases and 7 bases respectively, with 15 bases between them. Germline CDR1 SGHVS, CDR2 FNYEAQ. The CDR3 extends over 15 amino acids. The CDR3, as DNA: TGTGCCAGCAGCTTCTCCAGGCAAACAGGCGGGGAGCTGTTTTTT. Encoded protein: CASSFSRQTGGELFF. Using reference TRBV7-6 and TRBJ2-2 for the parts outside the CDR3, the full variable domain is GAGVSQSPRYKVTKRGQDVALRCDPISGHVSLYWYRQALGQGPEFLTYFNYEAQQDKSGLPNDRFSAERPEGSISTLTIQRTEQRDSAMYRCASSFSRQTGGELFFGEGSRLTVL.

The chain is built from TRBV28 and TRBJ2-6; perhaps TRBD1 as D (5 bases). V was shortened by 4 bases and J by 1 base, with 14 bases between the two germline ends. In germline, CDR1 is MDHEN, CDR2 SYDVKM. The CDR3 has 17 amino acids. CDR3 bases: TGTGCCAGCAGTTCGCCCCCGCAGGGTTCTGGGGCCAACGTCCTGACTTTC. This codes for CASSSPPQGSGANVLTF.

The chain joins TRBV6-1 to TRBJ2-7, with 8 bases identical to TRBD1. Germline trimming cut 1 base from V and 9 bases from J; bases unmatched to any gene: 8. The CDR3 is 14 residues long. CDR1 and CDR2 (germline): MNHNS, SASEGT. CDR3 in amino acids: CASSEGQGRSGQYV. In nucleotides, the CDR3 is TGTGCCAGCAGTGAAGGACAGGGGAGATCCGGGCAGTACGTC.

The rearrangement uses TRBV11-2 and TRBJ2-1, with D possibly TRBD2 on 5 matching bases. CDR3 size: 15 residues. V lost 5 bases and J 10 bases, leaving 21 bases between the germline ends. Per the germline V gene, CDR1 is SGHAT and CDR2 is FQNNGV. CDR3 loop: CASSPAWMGSMEQFF. The CDR3 DNA is TGTGCCAGCAGCCCTGCGTGGATGGGGAGCATGGAGCAGTTCTTC.

V gene TRBV4-1 combines with J gene TRBJ2-1; 8 bases map to TRBD1. Germline-derived CDR1 and CDR2 are MGHRA and YSYEKL. J lost 6 bases, V lost 2 bases, and 9 bases had no gene match. CDR3 length equals 16 residues. The CDR3 reads CASSQLGQGNLNEQFF. The CDR3 bases are TGCGCCAGCAGCCAACTCGGACAGGGAAACCTCAATGAGCAGTTCTTC.

The chain uses TRBV27 and TRBJ2-6; no clear D. Deletions cut 4 bases from V and 0 bases from J, with 16 bases between. The germline V gene encodes CDR1 MNHEY and CDR2 SMNVEV (reference sequence). The CDR3 is 18 amino acids. CDR3 protein: CASSSPPIYSSGANVLTF. The CDR3 nucleotides are TGTGCCAGCAGTTCCCCCCCCATCTATAGCTCTGGGGCCAACGTCCTGACTTTC.

The rearrangement links TRBV2 to TRBJ2-5, with 12 bases identical to TRBD2. J lost 2 bases, V lost 10 bases, and 8 bases had no gene match. This CDR3 has 15 amino acids. The germline gives CDR1 SNHLY, CDR2 FYNNEI. CDR3 sequence: CATGRTSGAQETQYF. The CDR3 nucleotides read TGTGCCACCGGGAGGACTAGCGGGGCTCAAGAGACCCAGTACTTC.

The gene calls are TRBV6-5 and TRBJ1-5; D unclear. The ends were cut back, 4 bases at V and 0 bases at J, with 4 bases in the middle. Looked up from germline, CDR1 is MNHEY and CDR2 is SVGAGI. This CDR3 is built from 13 residues. This chain's CDR3 is CASSSVSNQPQHF. CDR3 DNA sequence: TGTGCCAGCAGTTCGGTTAGCAATCAGCCCCAGCATTTT.

This clone was picked up one time. The V gene is TRBV25-1, the J gene TRBJ2-1, with 7 bases fitting TRBD1. CDR3 length: 17 residues. Germline values: CDR1 MGHDK, CDR2 SYGVNS. After removal of 2 bases from V and 0 bases from J, the junction contained 7 bases not matched to a gene. The CDR3 nucleotides are TGTGCCAGCAGTGAAAGGGGACAGCCGAGCTCCTACAATGAGCAGTTCTTC. Translated: CASSERGQPSSYNEQFF. Based on the CDR3 plus reference TRBV25-1 and TRBJ2-1, the full variable domain is EADIYQTPRYLVIGTGKKITLECSQTMGHDKMYWYQQDPGMELHLIHYSYGVNSTEKGDLSSESTVSRIRTEHFPLTLESARPSHTSQYLCASSERGQPSSYNEQFFGPGTRLTVL.

This clone was detected only once. The chain links TRBV18 to TRBJ1-3, with 9 bases aligning to TRBD1. Germline V gene sequence: CDR1 KGHSH, CDR2 LQKENI. With V trimmed by 4 bases and J by 0 bases, 1 base remained unmatched. The CDR3 contains 15 residues. The CDR3 nucleotides are TGTGCCAGCTCACGGGACAGGGCCTCTGGAAACACCATATATTTT. Protein product: CASSRDRASGNTIYF.

The chain combines TRBV4-1 with TRBJ2-1; a weak D match, TRBD2 (6 bases). CDR3 length equals 17 residues. The germline gives CDR1 MGHRA, CDR2 YSYEKL. V was pared by 1 base and J by 15 bases, with 28 bases between. The CDR3 DNA follows: TGCGCCAGCAGCCAAGCATCACGTGGAGGGGCTGGGAGGAGGGGGTTCTTC. This encodes CASSQASRGGAGRRGFF.

This chain uses TRBV19 with TRBJ1-1; TRBD1 matches at 9 bases. The germline CDR1 and CDR2 sequences are LNHDA and SQIVND (reference sequence). V lost 6 bases to trimming and J lost 5 bases; unmatched junction nucleotides: 13. CDR3 size: 16 residues. The CDR3, as DNA: TGTGCCAGTAGACCGGAGGACAGGGGACGTGGAACTGAAGCTTTCTTT. Its translation: CASRPEDRGRGTEAFF.

The rearrangement links TRBV6-5 to TRBJ1-3, with unresolved D. The V end was cut by 6 bases, the J end by 0 bases, with 6 bases between. The length of the CDR3 is 13 residues. Germline V gives CDR1 MNHEY, CDR2 SVGAGI. CDR3 loop: CASSTFSGNTIYF. CDR3 nucleotides: TGTGCCAGCAGCACTTTCTCTGGAAACACCATATATTTT.

This chain joins TRBV27 and TRBJ2-2, with unresolved D. CDR1 MNHEY and CDR2 SMNVEV come from the germline V gene (reference sequence). V lost 5 bases and J 5 bases, leaving 9 bases between the germline ends. The CDR3 covers 13 residues. The CDR3 spells CASSLQWTGELFF. In DNA form, the CDR3 reads TGTGCCAGCAGTCTCCAGTGGACCGGGGAGCTGTTTTTT.

The gene calls are TRBV7-6 and TRBJ2-7; D might be TRBD2 (5 bases). The CDR3 runs 14 residues. Trimming cost V 11 bases and J 0 bases, with 17 bases left between them. Germline-derived CDR1 and CDR2 are SGHVS and FNYEAQ. The CDR3 DNA is TGTGCCTCCCCCACGGGATTAAGCTCCTACGAGCAGTACTTC. Amino acids: CASPTGLSSYEQYF.

The V gene is TRBV11-3, the J gene TRBJ2-2, with a tentative D call TRBD1 (5 bases). The CDR3 runs to 14 residues. Germline V gene lookup returns CDR1 SGHNT and CDR2 YENEEA. Trimming shortened V by 6 bases and J by 1 base, and 9 bases separated the two germline ends. CDR3 bases: TGTGCCAGCAGTTCCAGGGTGAACACCGGGGAGCTGTTTTTT. Its translation is CASSSRVNTGELFF.

The V and J genes are TRBV7-9 and TRBJ1-5; the match to TRBD1 covers 8 bases. Germline trimming cut 5 bases from V and 3 bases from J; bases unmatched to any gene: 6. This CDR3 comprises 15 residues. CDR1 and CDR2 (germline): SEHNR, FQNEAQ (reference sequence). The CDR3 loop reads CASSAGTGDNQPQHF. CDR3 DNA sequence: TGTGCCAGCAGCGCCGGGACAGGAGACAATCAGCCCCAGCATTTT. Variable domain in full (rest from reference TRBV7-9 and TRBJ1-5): DTGVSQNPRHKITKRGQNVTFRCDPISEHNRLYWYRQTLGQGPEFLTYFQNEAQLEKSRLLSDRFSAERPKGSFSTLEIQRTEQGDSAMYLCASSAGTGDNQPQHFGDGTRLSIL.

V usage is TRBV2 and J usage is TRBJ2-1, with D unresolved. CDR1 is SNHLY and CDR2 is FYNNEI in the germline V gene. This CDR3 is built from 15 residues. The germline V and J ends were trimmed by 5 bases and 0 bases, with 11 bases remaining between them. CDR3 amino acids: CASSIRSFSYNEQFF. In DNA, the CDR3 is TGTGCCAGCAGTATTCGTTCCTTCTCCTACAATGAGCAGTTCTTC.

The V call is TRBV28, the J call TRBJ1-2; possible D gene TRBD1, 6 bases. The germline V gene has CDR1 MDHEN and CDR2 SYDVKM. Trimming removed 6 bases at V and 7 bases at J, with 15 bases between. The CDR3 covers 13 residues. DNA of the CDR3: TGTGCCAGCAGGGAACGGACAGAACGTGGCTACACCTTC. It codes for CASRERTERGYTF.

The chain combines TRBV28 with TRBJ1-2; the match to TRBD1 covers 9 bases. Trimming cost V 8 bases and J 6 bases; bases outside gene matches: 4. CDR1 is MDHEN, CDR2 SYDVKM, per germline. The CDR3 length is 12 residues. CDR3 bases: TGTGCCAGCGTTACAGGGGGCGATGGCTACACCTTC. Its protein is CASVTGGDGYTF.

The chain links TRBV7-6 to TRBJ2-2; the match to TRBD2 covers 10 bases. The CDR3 covers 18 residues. Per the germline V gene, CDR1 is SGHVS and CDR2 is FNYEAQ. After removal of 1 base from V and 6 bases from J, the junction contained 11 bases not matched to a gene. CDR3 DNA: TGTGCCAGCAGCTTAGGGTATAGCGGGGGGACCGGACCCGGGGAGCTGTTTTTT. Translated, it gives CASSLGYSGGTGPGELFF.

This clone has only one observation. The chain links TRBV7-2 to TRBJ1-6, with 7 bases aligning to TRBD1. Trimming cost V 5 bases and J 10 bases; bases outside gene matches: 8. The CDR3 runs to 14 residues. Germline values: CDR1 SGHTA, CDR2 FQGNSA. In DNA form, the CDR3 reads TGTGCCAGCAGCCAAGGACAGGCCCGATCACCCCTCCACTTT. Residues: CASSQGQARSPLHF.

This sequence joins TRBV7-2 and TRBJ2-4; unclear D gene. From germline, CDR1 is SGHTA and CDR2 FQGNSA. V gave up 5 bases and J gave up 15 bases, with 20 bases separating them. CDR3 length equals 13 residues. CDR3 sequence reads: CASSPLGNLVWYF. The CDR3 DNA reads as TGTGCCAGCAGCCCCCTAGGTAACCTAGTATGGTACTTC.

The sample holds a few counts of this clone. The chain carries TRBV4-1 and TRBJ2-1; tentative D call: TRBD2 (5 bases). This CDR3 has 16 residues. Germline CDR1 and CDR2: MGHRA and YSYEKL. V shed 1 base and J shed 3 bases, with 13 bases lying between them. This CDR3 is CASSQGSVLSYNEQFF. For the CDR3, the DNA is TGCGCCAGCAGCCAAGGTAGCGTCCTAAGCTACAATGAGCAGTTCTTC.

This clone occurred once. V usage is TRBV7-6 and J usage is TRBJ2-5; 16 bases match TRBD2. This CDR3 contains 16 residues. V dropped 4 bases and J dropped 5; count of bases not matched to a gene: 4. Germline CDR1 SGHVS, CDR2 FNYEAQ. The CDR3 region has the DNA TGTGCCAGCAGCTCGGGACTAGCGGGGGGGCCCGAGACCCAGTACTTC. It specifies CASSSGLAGGPETQYF.

The chain combines TRBV20-1 with TRBJ2-7; TRBD2 matches 9 bases. The germline CDR1 and CDR2 sequences are DFQATT and SNEGSKA (reference sequence). This CDR3 is built from 11 residues. The CDR3 is CAQRGDYEQYF. DNA for the CDR3: TGCGCCCAGCGGGGGGATTACGAGCAGTACTTC.

V gene TRBV28 combines with J gene TRBJ2-7, with a possible D match to TRBD2 (6 bases). This CDR3 region has 12 residues. Germline CDR1 reads MDHEN; CDR2 reads SYDVKM. Deletions cut 5 bases from V and 4 bases from J, with 9 bases between. CDR3 coding DNA: TGTGCCAGCAGTCCACGGGGGTACGAGCAGTACTTC. Translation: CASSPRGYEQYF.

The chain has TRBV12-5 and TRBJ2-1; TRBD2 matches 10 bases. There are 15 residues in the CDR3. Losses at the gene ends were 1 base for V and 6 bases for J; bases not matched to a gene: 3. CDR1 is LGHNT and CDR2 is FRNRAP in the germline V gene. The CDR3 nucleotides read TGTGCTAGTGGTTTGGAATGGACTAGCGGCAATGAGCAGTTCTTC. It yields the protein CASGLEWTSGNEQFF.

This sequence joins TRBV20-1 and TRBJ2-4; 7 nucleotides match TRBD1. Trimming removed 7 bases from V and 6 bases from J; junction bases left unmatched: 0. Germline V gives CDR1 DFQATT, CDR2 SNEGSKA (reference sequence). This CDR3 has 10 amino acids. This CDR3 reads CSGQGNIQYF. Written as DNA, the CDR3 is TGCAGTGGACAGGGAAACATTCAGTACTTC.

The chain combines TRBV14 with TRBJ2-3; 7 nucleotides agree with TRBD2. Germline loops: CDR1 SGHDN, CDR2 FVKESK. The CDR3 extends over 14 amino acids. V lost 8 bases and J lost 8; bases outside the gene matches: 13. CDR3 nucleotide sequence: TGTGCCAGCGCAACAACTGGGGGGGTCGGTACGCAGTATTTT. Protein: CASATTGGVGTQYF. The whole variable domain, remainder taken from reference TRBV14 and TRBJ2-3, is EAGVTQFPSHSVIEKGQTVTLRCDPISGHDNLYWYRRVMGKEIKFLLHFVKESKQDESGMPNNRFLAERTGGTYSTLKVQPAELEDSGVYFCASATTGGVGTQYFGPGTRLTVL.

The chain uses TRBV14 and TRBJ1-2; perhaps TRBD1 as D (6 bases). V was shortened by 5 bases and J by 3 bases, with 10 bases between the two germline ends. CDR1 SGHDN and CDR2 FVKESK come from the germline V gene. The CDR3 runs to 13 residues. The CDR3 loop reads CASSLRTDYGYTF. The CDR3 DNA reads as TGTGCCAGCAGCTTAAGGACAGACTATGGCTACACCTTC.